The TCR beta chain under discussion was sequenced for a study of T cells after yellow fever vaccination (dated by TCRdb to the late 2010s). A note on the overall study: Libraries from fractions with low cell numbers were prepared with the SMART-Seq v4 Ultra Low Input RNA kit. To track T-cell clones before and after primary and booster YFV17D yellow fever vaccination, bulk TCR alpha and beta repertoires were sequenced longitudinally. Two healthy male donors, one aged 18 to 30 and one aged 30 to 40 years, were included in the cohort. Blood samples were taken at several timepoints before and after primary and secondary immunization, and bulk PBMC replicates and cell subsets were isolated. Broader findings and caveats from the paper: Compared with the primary T-cell response, the secondary T-cell response was weaker but faster, peaking on day 5 rather than day 15. The study included only two donors, which limits how far the findings can be generalized. After the booster, most of the clones that had expanded following primary vaccination were detected again (just under 97% of CD4 and around 90% of CD8), which suggests that memory was broadly maintained. A small share of clonotypes occurred in both CD4 and CD8 compartments, likely arising from convergent recombination. Computational filtering was needed because FACS-sorted repertoires could contain abundant contaminating clonotypes from the bulk population.

The junction carries 9 bases between V and J, which are trimmed by 2 bases and 4 bases respectively. Sequences SGHTA (CDR1) and FQGNSA (CDR2) are obtained from the germline V gene. The CDR3 covers 14 residues, taking in both the cysteine and the phenylalanine. Just the 42-base CDR3 DNA is kept, in frame starting at base 1. The sample was run on an Illumina NovaSeq 6000. TCR cDNA was made using 5'RACE template switching, a step that added a universal primer site and unique molecular identifiers. Priming for cDNA synthesis came from both the TCR alpha and TCR beta constant segments. Library amplification involved two PCR steps, and the second step added sample barcodes and sequencing adapters. Sequencing of libraries was performed on Illumina HiSeq 2500 (2x100 bp) or NovaSeq (2x150 bp). Processing in the source paper ran as follows. Demultiplexing of reads and collapsing into UMI consensus sequences were performed with MIGEC, and V(D)J alignment was carried out with MiXCR. Vaccine-responding clonotypes were identified with edgeR using replicate PBMC samples, with FDR below 0.01 and a log2 fold change above 5 up to day 15 being required. Bulk clonotypes were assigned CD4 or CD8 identity according to which sequenced CD4 or CD8 repertoire held them at higher abundance. Clones were called with MiXCR by TCRdb after fastp trimmed the public reads at Q25, and only in-frame beta chains were retained. Rows merge per CDR3 protein into single entries with the most common DNA and genes. These V and J calls derive from TCRdb rather than the authors' analysis. Recorded for this sample are 300,000 to 400,000 distinct CDR3 sequences; around 13% of them occurred a single time. The top ten clones comprise roughly 3.1% of the sample.

About this clonotype: Its antigen specificity is not known. Within one base of it there is no much larger clone, and no base qualities were kept.

The label giving this sample's treatment or condition can be read as: live attenuated yellow fever vaccine strain. PBMCs were isolated from peripheral blood using a standard Ficoll-Paque protocol. Dynabeads CD4 and CD8 positive selection kits were used to isolate the CD4 and CD8 T-cell fractions. RNA was extracted with TriZol from bulk PBMCs, CD4 and CD8 fractions, and dextramer-positive and dextramer-negative fractions. This sample comprised CD4+ T cells sorted from PBMCs, obtained 15 days after the yellow fever booster vaccination. This receptor was obtained from a man aged 18 to 30 who received the YFV17D yellow fever vaccine. The sequence joins TRBV7-2 to TRBJ1-5; the D gene lacks a confident call. The CDR3 region has the sequence CASSLILGNQPQHF. The DNA is TGTGCCAGCAGCTTAATTTTGGGGAATCAGCCCCAGCATTTT. Here the CDR3 is joined to the reference TRBV7-2 and TRBJ1-5 genes, and the full variable domain is: GAGVSQSPSNKVTEKGKDVELRCDPISGHTALYWYRQSLGQGLEFLIYFQGNSAPDKSGLPSDRFSAERTGGSVSTLTIQRTQQEDSAVYLCASSLILGNQPQHFGDGTRLSIL.